The clone carrying this TCR beta chain was seen repeatedly, ten times or more. CDR1 is KGHSH and CDR2 is LQKENI in the germline V gene. The CDR3 covers 15 residues. Trimming pared 4 bases from V and 7 bases from J, leaving 17 bases between. The investigators amplified TCR beta CDR3 regions from RNA transcripts. An initial round of RT-PCR targeting the TCR CDR3 relied on the HTBI primer set. TCRdb fed the multiplex PCR reads into MiXCR, producing one record per CDR3 protein. The sample has about 700,000 distinct CDR3 sequences, 12% to 15% seen once; the top ten hold roughly 10%. These data are taken from a study of T cells in Graves' hyperthyroidism and ophthalmopathy. At the level of the study: The blood sample was taken at first diagnosis, before treatment began.

An approximately 9.8 ml volume of fresh peripheral blood provided the PBMCs. The sequence was collected from a woman between 18 and 29 years old with Graves' hyperthyroidism. What was sequenced was blood. The rearrangement links TRBV18 to TRBJ2-1; the D is unclear. The CDR3 nucleotides read TGTGCCAGCTCACACTTAAAGGCCTCTAGGAATGAGCAGTTCTTC. Translating it yields CASSHLKASRNEQFF.